This T cell receptor beta chain was sequenced during a study of beta chain features in type 1 diabetes. Study-level results: Any PCR bias toward short templates would affect both groups alike. TCRB CDR3s were moderately but significantly shorter in Type 1 diabetes patients in all four CD4+ subsets. TCRB repertoires of naive, central memory and Treg cells appeared more similar among patients than among healthy donors.

This CDR3 has 18 residues. After removal of 0 bases from V and 4 bases from J, the junction contained 13 bases not matched to a gene. CDR1 SGHVS and CDR2 FQNEAQ come from the germline V gene. All of the isolated RNA was reverse transcribed, so expressed TCRB transcripts were sequenced. Produced via immunoSEQ multiplex PCR; TCRdb's table is partial and in-frame only. This table has nearly 700,000 clones, about an eighth appearing once. Notes on this clone: Its matching antigen is unknown.

This TCR was recovered from a man aged 18 to 35 with type 1 diabetes. The chain couples TRBV7-8 to TRBJ2-7; TRBD1 agrees at 9 bases. Sequenced input: naive CD4+ T cells from blood. The CDR3 nucleotides are TGTGCCAGCAGCTTAGCTAAATGGGACAGGGTAAAAGATTACGAGCAGTACTTC. It translates to CASSLAKWDRVKDYEQYF.